The rows below give T cell receptor beta chains drawn from one sample of a study of blood T cells in healthy people across ages. TCRdb reprocessed the 5' RACE reads with MiXCR, giving one entry per CDR3 protein. The top ten hold 7.7% of the sample, which has 1.5 million to 2 million distinct CDR3 sequences, approximately 30% seen once. Sequenced sample: blood. These receptors were taken from a woman in her 30s in good health. Both conserved end residues are part of each CDR3. The D gene is left open where the match is weak. Clone size, where shown, is once, few, many, or a class for clones that have expanded.

NA,NA,TRBV7-2,TRBJ1-4,CASSPYSTGLSEKLFF,TGTGCCAGCAGCCCCTATTCGACAGGCTTGAGCGAAAAACTGTTTTTT
NA,few,TRBV9,TRBJ2-7,CASSTSQGGYEQYF,TGTGCCAGCAGCACCTCCCAGGGTGGCTACGAGCAGTACTTC
NA,NA,TRBV9,TRBJ1-5,CASGGGEGSSNQPQHF,TGTGCCAGCGGCGGTGGGGAGGGGAGTAGCAATCAGCCCCAGCATTTT
NA,few,TRBV3-1,TRBJ2-5,CASSQESVGTETQYF,TGTGCCAGCAGCCAAGAATCGGTAGGGACCGAGACCCAGTACTTC
TRBD2,NA,TRBV7-2,TRBJ2-1,CASSLFGAGGIYNEQFF,TGTGCCAGCAGCTTATTTGGGGCGGGGGGAATCTACAATGAGCAGTTCTTC
NA,few,TRBV2,TRBJ1-6,CASSELRPMNNSPLHF,TGTGCCAGCAGTGAATTGAGGCCTATGAATAATTCACCCCTCCACTTT
NA,NA,TRBV5-4,TRBJ2-6,CASSLGTPGANALTF,TGTGCCAGCAGCCTGGGAACACCTGGGGCCAACGCCCTGACTTTC
NA,NA,TRBV20-1,TRBJ2-1,CSPRYPGQINGEQFF,TGCAGCCCTCGCTACCCGGGACAAATCAACGGTGAGCAGTTCTTC
NA,NA,TRBV5-5,TRBJ2-5,CTSSPIRASLEETQYF,TGTACCAGCAGCCCGATCCGGGCCTCCCTCGAAGAGACCCAGTACTTC
NA,few,TRBV28,TRBJ1-6,CASSFPTAIYNSPLHF,TGTGCCAGCAGTTTCCCGACAGCCATTTATAATTCACCCCTCCACTTT
NA,few,TRBV27,TRBJ1-2,CASSLSSRGGYTF,TGTGCCAGCAGTTTATCGAGTAGGGGTGGCTACACCTTC
TRBD2,few,TRBV9,TRBJ2-5,CASSVGPSGGFEETQYF,TGTGCCAGCAGCGTAGGTCCTAGCGGGGGCTTCGAAGAGACCCAGTACTTC
NA,many,TRBV4-3,TRBJ2-1,CASSQATRSSYNEQFF,TGCGCCAGCAGCCAGGCGACTAGGAGCTCCTACAATGAGCAGTTCTTC
NA,NA,TRBV20-1,TRBJ2-1,CSARDHRTDIFVQFF,TGCAGTGCTAGAGATCACAGGACAGACATCTTTGTGCAGTTCTTC
TRBD2,NA,TRBV20-1,TRBJ2-3,CSARDKRGRTDTQYF,TGCAGTGCTAGAGATAAGCGGGGACGCACAGATACGCAGTATTTT
TRBD1,many,TRBV5-1,TRBJ1-2,CASSLGTAGANYGYTF,TGCGCCAGCAGCCTAGGGACAGCCGGAGCTAACTATGGCTACACCTTC
NA,once,TRBV6-2/TRBV6-3,TRBJ1-6,CASSYRQGSLHF,TGTGCCAGCAGTTACCGGCAGGGCTCCCTCCACTTT
NA,few,TRBV12-3/TRBV12-4,TRBJ2-3,CASSPRASDTQYF,TGTGCCAGCAGCCCCAGGGCCTCAGATACGCAGTATTTT
NA,NA,TRBV5-1,TRBJ1-1,CASSLNGRNTEAFF,TGCGCCAGCAGCCTGAACGGCCGCAACACTGAAGCTTTCTTT